This T cell receptor beta chain was identified in a study of OX40 agonist ivuxolimab in advanced cancers. Study information: Patients in dose escalation had liver, melanoma, kidney or head and neck cancers. The group had a mean age of 60 years, ranged from roughly 23 to 79, and was around 86% male. General study points: Clonal expansion from baseline to week 6 occurred in both CD4+ and CD8+ T cells. The authors did not determine the antigen specificity of the expanded peripheral T cells.

With respect to this clone: Its target is unknown.

V was pared by 4 bases and J by 6 bases, with 20 bases of the junction left unmatched. Germline V lookup: CDR1 SGDLS, CDR2 YYNGEE. There are 18 residues in the CDR3. TCRdb keeps only in-frame clones here, not all; method: immunoSEQ multiplex PCR. The sample yields 75,000 to 80,000 clones, approximately 87% seen once. Here the sequenced sample was CD4+ or CD8+ T cells sorted from blood, taken in a trial of the OX40 agonist ivuxolimab. The TCR originated in an adult with an advanced solid tumor such as melanoma, head and neck, liver or kidney cancer. V usage is TRBV9 and J usage is TRBJ2-7, with 9 bases fitting TRBD1. CDR3 region: CASSSRDRATGRPIEQYF. In DNA form, the CDR3 reads TGTGCCAGCAGCTCCCGGGACAGGGCTACCGGGCGACCGATCGAGCAGTACTTC. Variable domain in full (rest from reference TRBV9 and TRBJ2-7): DSGVTQTPKHLITATGQRVTLRCSPRSGDLSVYWYQQSLDQGLQFLIQYYNGEERAKGNILERFSAQQFPDLHSELNLSSLELGDSALYFCASSSRDRATGRPIEQYFGPGTRLTVT.